This T cell receptor (beta chain) was identified during a study of Tregs in tolerant kidney transplant recipients. In germline, CDR1 is ENHRY, CDR2 SYGVKD. J was trimmed by 1 base and V by 6 bases; bases with no gene match: 4. The CDR3 loop spans 15 amino acids. Concerning this clone: Its target is not known.

Related graft donors supplied nonmyeloablative bone marrow transplants, and mixed chimerism was transient. Unstimulated Tregs (CD4+CD25+CD127-) and CD4+CD25- non-Tregs were sorted from PBMCs. Regarding the study as a whole: Few patients were studied, so findings need validation in larger groups. Biological reproducibility was not directly addressed, but technical replication error appeared minimal. Tolerant patients' donor-specific Tregs expanded beyond overall Tregs, suggesting antigen-driven growth.

Repertoires were generated with immunoSEQ multiplex PCR, while TCRdb's copy carries only in-frame clones and drops some. In the table there are some 56,000 clones, roughly nine tenths of which are singletons. This sequence joins TRBV10-3 and TRBJ2-4, with 9 bases that match TRBD2. Sample: CD8+ T cells from blood (PBMCs), taken 24 months after the transplant. This receptor was taken from a human patient who received a combined kidney and bone marrow transplant. Some T cells may be supplied by the graft donor. The DNA for the CDR3 is TGTGCCATCAGCCCCAGCGGGGGGGCCAAAAACATTCAGTACTTC. Amino acids: CAISPSGGAKNIQYF.